This T cell receptor (beta chain) was documented in a study of T cells in Graves' hyperthyroidism and ophthalmopathy. The TCR beta CDR3 regions underwent amplification using RNA transcripts as the source. First-round RT-PCR with HTBI primers amplified the TCR CDR3 region. Via MiXCR, TCRdb re-called the multiplex PCR reads, giving one row per CDR3 protein. Of fewer than 900,000 distinct CDR3 sequences listed, 18% are singletons. The CDR3 totals 16 residues. CDR1 is KGHDR and CDR2 is SFDVKD in the germline V gene. V lost 6 bases, J lost 0 bases, and 13 bases lay in between. Broader study findings: Classification by a 13 V-J model distinguished ophthalmopathy from stable hyperthyroidism.

This clonotype has just a few counts. Its target is not known. The TCR comes from a woman in her fifties or sixties with Graves' hyperthyroidism that later progressed to Graves' ophthalmopathy. Sequencing was done on a sample of blood. The chain combines TRBV24-1 with TRBJ2-2, with D possibly matching TRBD2 (6 bases). CDR3 sequence reads: CATSKGGYANTGELFF. DNA of the CDR3: TGTGCCACCAGTAAAGGAGGGTACGCGAACACCGGGGAGCTGTTTTTT.